This T cell receptor beta chain was obtained from a study of Ad26.COV2.S vaccination and SARS-CoV-2 variants. Study overall: Trial arm assignment for the donor was COV1001 Ad26.COV2.S. Ad26.COV2.S was injected intramuscularly once or twice, 56 days apart. Findings and caveats of the study: Placebo recipients had lower spike-specific TCR breadth than vaccine recipients.

On this clone: The antigen is unknown.

Treatment reported: some 19 received Ad26.COV2.S at low or high dose, single or two shots; a few received placebo; per-sample allocation not given. Following the first vaccine or placebo injection, samples were taken on day 63. CDR1 and CDR2 (germline): KGHSH, LQKENI. Trimming left V 0 bases short and J 2 bases short, with 8 bases between. This CDR3 region has 15 residues. TCRdb keeps only in-frame clones here, not all; method: immunoSEQ multiplex PCR. Here the sample spans roughly 450,000 clones, 80% to 95% being singletons. The rearrangement uses TRBV18 and TRBJ1-3; perhaps TRBD1 as D (5 bases). The material was peripheral blood, obtained in a trial of Ad26.COV2.S vaccine versus placebo. The source is a person between 18 and 60 years old who received the Ad26.COV2.S COVID-19 vaccine or a placebo. The CDR3 DNA reads TGTGCCAGCTCACCACCCGCCAGGGCTGGAAACACCATATATTTT. It yields the protein CASSPPARAGNTIYF.